A selection of T cell receptor beta chains follows, all from one sample in a study of early T cells in non-severe SARS-CoV-2 infection. TCRdb re-analysed the 5' RACE reads in MiXCR, keeping a single row per CDR3 protein. In the table there are tens of thousands of distinct CDR3 sequences, less than 11% of which are singletons. Sequencing input: whole blood. The source of these receptors is an adult who was a healthcare worker with PCR-confirmed SARS-CoV-2 infection or an uninfected control (not recorded which). Each CDR3 is given with its conserved first and last residue. Each record gives: CDR3 protein, CDR3 DNA, clone size, D gene, J gene, V gene. The D gene is left open where the match is weak. A clone size is listed for some rows: how often the clone was seen (once, few, many), or a class if it is expanded.

CASSGGGRVGEQYF	TGTGCCAGTAGTGGCGGGGGAAGGGTCGGCGAGCAGTACTTC	few	TRBD2	TRBJ2-7	TRBV19
CSARDPGRGREKLFF	TGCAGTGCTAGAGATCCGGGCAGGGGGCGGGAAAAACTGTTTTTT	-	TRBD1	TRBJ1-4	TRBV20-1
CASSYGAGVTDTQYF	TGTGCCAGCAGTTACGGGGCGGGAGTGACAGATACGCAGTATTTT	few	TRBD2	TRBJ2-3	TRBV6-2/TRBV6-3
CASSYFPGGTGELFF	TGTGCCAGCAGTTACTTTCCGGGAGGGACCGGGGAGCTGTTTTTT	few	TRBD2	TRBJ2-2	TRBV6-2/TRBV6-3
CASSLRQGRVVEQYF	TGTGCCAGCAGCTTGCGACAAGGAAGGGTAGTAGAGCAGTACTTC	many	-	TRBJ2-7	TRBV7-9
CASSLRWVDEQFF	TGTGCCAGCAGCCTCCGATGGGTCGACGAGCAGTTCTTC	many	-	TRBJ2-1	TRBV9
CASSLDRGSGYTF	TGTGCCAGCAGCTTAGACAGGGGGAGTGGCTACACCTTC	-	TRBD1	TRBJ1-2	TRBV11-2
CASRGQALGYGYTF	TGTGCCAGCAGAGGACAGGCATTAGGCTATGGCTACACCTTC	-	TRBD1	TRBJ1-2	TRBV6-5
CVSSSGLAPEQYF	TGCGTCAGCAGCTCCGGACTAGCTCCCGAGCAGTACTTC	-	TRBD2	TRBJ2-7	TRBV5-1
CASSNGDRAIDNYGYTF	TGTGCCAGCAGCAACGGAGACAGGGCAATAGATAACTATGGCTACACCTTC	many	-	TRBJ1-2	TRBV21-1
CASSQTGASSYEQYF	TGTGCCAGCAGCCAAACAGGCGCCAGCTCCTACGAGCAGTACTTC	few	-	TRBJ2-7	TRBV6-2/TRBV6-3
CASRGTGASSGANVLTF	TGCGCCAGCAGGGGGACAGGGGCGTCCTCTGGGGCCAACGTCCTGACTTTC	few	TRBD1	TRBJ2-6	TRBV5-1
CASSLLGQGTETQYF	TGTGCCAGCAGCTTACTGGGACAGGGCACAGAGACCCAGTACTTC	-	TRBD1	TRBJ2-5	TRBV7-7
CASSLNRGPGAYEQYF	TGCGCCAGCAGTCTTAACCGGGGCCCCGGGGCCTACGAGCAGTACTTC	-	-	TRBJ2-7	TRBV5-1
CASSTGQDASYEQYF	TGTGCCAGCAGCACAGGGCAGGACGCGTCCTACGAGCAGTACTTC	many	-	TRBJ2-7	TRBV9
CASRGAAGNTIYF	TGTGCCAGCCGGGGGGCTGCTGGAAACACCATATATTTT	many	-	TRBJ1-3	TRBV12-3/TRBV12-4
CASSDVAGGTDTQYF	TGCGCCAGCAGTGATGTTGCGGGGGGCACAGATACGCAGTATTTT	medium-sized	TRBD2	TRBJ2-3	TRBV10-1
CAWSPETGRSNQPQHF	TGTGCCTGGAGCCCTGAGACAGGGAGAAGCAATCAGCCCCAGCATTTT	-	TRBD1	TRBJ1-5	TRBV30
CSVVWTGSNQPQHF	TGCAGCGTGGTTTGGACAGGGAGCAATCAGCCCCAGCATTTT	-	TRBD1	TRBJ1-5	TRBV29-1
CASSQIQGLQNTQYF	TGCGCCAGCAGCCAAATACAGGGGCTTCAGAATACGCAGTATTTT	-	TRBD1	TRBJ2-3	TRBV4-3
CASRLASGSYNELFF	TGTGCCAGCAGGCTGGCTAGCGGGAGCTACAATGAGCTGTTCTTC	many	TRBD2	TRBJ2-1	TRBV12-3/TRBV12-4
CASSIDRPAHYGYTF	TGCGCCAGCAGCATAGACAGGCCCGCCCACTATGGCTACACCTTC	many	-	TRBJ1-2	TRBV5-1
CASSLEAGGLPDTQYF	TGTGCCAGCAGCTTGGAAGCGGGGGGGCTCCCAGATACGCAGTATTTT	-	TRBD2	TRBJ2-3	TRBV5-4
CASRPAGPNYEQYF	TGCGCCAGCAGGCCGGCGGGACCGAACTACGAGCAGTACTTC	-	-	TRBJ2-7	TRBV5-1
CSASVSGTGKEETQYF	TGCAGCGCCTCAGTATCCGGGACAGGGAAGGAAGAGACCCAGTACTTC	few	TRBD1	TRBJ2-5	TRBV29-1
CASSLAPTGNEQFF	TGTGCCAGCAGCTTGGCCCCAACAGGGAACGAGCAGTTCTTC	few	-	TRBJ2-1	TRBV5-6
CASSLVGAAHNSPLHF	TGTGCCAGCAGCTTAGTCGGGGCAGCGCATAATTCACCCCTCCACTTT	-	-	TRBJ1-6	TRBV13
CSVEDPGKSEAFF	TGCAGCGTTGAAGATCCAGGGAAATCGGAAGCTTTCTTT	many	-	TRBJ1-1	TRBV29-1
CASSPHIGDAGSGYTF	TGTGCCAGCAGCCCCCACATTGGGGACGCGGGTAGTGGCTACACCTTC	many	-	TRBJ1-2	TRBV7-9
CASSLGSGGSANYGYTF	TGTGCCAGCAGCTTGGGGTCCGGCGGGAGCGCTAACTATGGCTACACCTTC	many	-	TRBJ1-2	TRBV5-6
CATSDYTGGGYNEQFF	TGTGCCACCAGTGACTACACAGGGGGCGGCTACAATGAGCAGTTCTTC	-	TRBD1	TRBJ2-1	TRBV24-1
CASSQVTGANYEQYF	TGCGCCAGCAGCCAAGTTACAGGGGCGAACTACGAGCAGTACTTC	many	TRBD1	TRBJ2-7	TRBV4-3
CASSQESSTTTQYF	TGTGCCAGCAGCCAAGAAAGTAGTACTACTACGCAGTATTTT	-	-	TRBJ2-3	TRBV3-1
CASSPAGGPTDTQYF	TGTGCCAGCAGCCCAGCGGGAGGGCCCACAGATACGCAGTATTTT	many	TRBD2	TRBJ2-3	TRBV7-2
CASSFDGYTQYF	TGTGCCAGCAGTTTCGATGGTTATACGCAGTATTTT	many	-	TRBJ2-3	TRBV27
CASSFSGRAPYNEQFF	TGTGCCAGCAGTTTCAGCGGGAGGGCCCCCTACAATGAGCAGTTCTTC	few	TRBD2	TRBJ2-1	TRBV27
CAWRALGDTQYF	TGTGCCTGGAGGGCACTCGGAGATACGCAGTATTTT	many	-	TRBJ2-3	TRBV30
CASSLPQQGYSPLHF	TGTGCCAGCAGCTTGCCCCAACAGGGATATTCACCCCTCCACTTT	few	-	TRBJ1-6	TRBV5-5
CASSHPRVENYGYTF	TGTGCCAGCAGCCACCCCCGCGTAGAGAACTATGGCTACACCTTC	few	-	TRBJ1-2	TRBV7-9
CASSQKTDNSPLHF	TGTGCCAGCAGCCAGAAGACGGATAATTCACCCCTCCACTTT	many	-	TRBJ1-6	TRBV11-3
CASSQDFWVPEPAFF	TGCGCCAGCAGCCAAGATTTTTGGGTCCCCGAGCCAGCTTTCTTT	-	-	TRBJ1-1	TRBV4-1
CASSLSSGRAVTGELFF	TGTGCCAGCAGCTTATCTAGCGGGAGGGCCGTCACCGGGGAGCTGTTTTTT	many	TRBD2	TRBJ2-2	TRBV7-2
CSARREGEKLFF	TGCAGTGCTAGAAGGGAGGGCGAAAAACTGTTTTTT	many	-	TRBJ1-4	TRBV20-1
CAITALNTGELFF	TGTGCCATCACCGCTCTAAACACCGGGGAGCTGTTTTTT	many	-	TRBJ2-2	TRBV24-1
CSARDLRGQGREQYF	TGCAGTGCTAGAGATCTGAGGGGGCAAGGTCGAGAGCAGTACTTC	medium-sized	TRBD1	TRBJ2-7	TRBV20-1
CSVGPGQGSTEAFF	TGCAGCGTTGGCCCGGGACAGGGGAGCACTGAAGCTTTCTTT	few	TRBD1	TRBJ1-1	TRBV29-1
CASSEEGQGDLTGQFF	TGTGCCAGCAGCGAGGAGGGACAGGGGGACCTTACAGGGCAGTTCTTC	-	TRBD1	TRBJ2-1	TRBV9
CATTGLAGEQYF	TGTGCCACAACCGGACTAGCGGGGGAGCAGTACTTC	few	TRBD2	TRBJ2-7	TRBV10-3
CASSPPFSGNEAFF	TGTGCCAGCAGCCCCCCCTTCTCCGGCAATGAAGCTTTCTTT	-	-	TRBJ1-1	TRBV11-2
CASSFGPVDEQYF	TGTGCCAGCAGCTTTGGCCCCGTCGACGAGCAGTACTTC	-	-	TRBJ2-7	TRBV5-6
CASSSSSVSYEQYF	TGTGCCAGCAGCTCCTCTAGCGTCTCCTACGAGCAGTACTTC	few	-	TRBJ2-7	TRBV7-9
CSVQAGPWNTGELFF	TGCAGCGTTCAAGCGGGACCTTGGAACACCGGGGAGCTGTTTTTT	few	TRBD2	TRBJ2-2	TRBV29-1
CASSPPDRSSQETQYF	TGTGCCAGCAGCCCACCGGACAGGAGCTCGCAAGAGACCCAGTACTTC	many	TRBD1	TRBJ2-5	TRBV7-2
CSVKREGLDEQFF	TGCAGCGTCAAGCGGGAGGGGTTAGATGAGCAGTTCTTC	once	TRBD2	TRBJ2-1	TRBV29-1
CASLSPAWTEAFF	TGTGCCAGTTTATCCCCAGCGTGGACTGAAGCTTTCTTT	few	-	TRBJ1-1	TRBV6-5
CASSSSGISYNEQFF	TGTGCCAGCAGCTCTAGCGGGATCTCCTACAATGAGCAGTTCTTC	many	TRBD2	TRBJ2-1	TRBV7-2
CASSRPLGVKEF	TGTGCCAGCAGCCGGCCCCTCGGCGTCAAAGAATTC	few	-	TRBJ2-7	TRBV7-9